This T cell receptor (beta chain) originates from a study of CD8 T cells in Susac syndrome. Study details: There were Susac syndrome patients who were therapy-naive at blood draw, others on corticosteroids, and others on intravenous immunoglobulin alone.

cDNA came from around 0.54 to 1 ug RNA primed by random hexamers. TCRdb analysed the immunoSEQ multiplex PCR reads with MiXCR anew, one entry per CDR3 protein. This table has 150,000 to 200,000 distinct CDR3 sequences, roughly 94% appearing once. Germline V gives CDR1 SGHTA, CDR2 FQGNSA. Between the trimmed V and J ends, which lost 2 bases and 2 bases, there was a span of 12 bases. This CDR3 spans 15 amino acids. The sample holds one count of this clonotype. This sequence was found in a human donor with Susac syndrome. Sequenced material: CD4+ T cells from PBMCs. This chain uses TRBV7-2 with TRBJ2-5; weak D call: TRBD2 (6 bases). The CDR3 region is CASSLFAGWQETQYF. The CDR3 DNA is TGTGCCAGCAGCTTATTTGCGGGGTGGCAAGAGACCCAGTACTTC.